This T cell receptor beta chain is from a study of control samples from healthy donors and cancer patients. Repertoires were generated with immunoSEQ multiplex PCR, while TCRdb's copy carries only in-frame clones and drops some. The table shows 150,000 or so clones, with 80% to 95% occurring only once. V was trimmed by 1 base and J by 2 bases, leaving 9 bases between them. This CDR3 contains 15 residues. The germline CDR1 and CDR2 sequences are SGHVS and FQNEAQ. This chain uses TRBV7-8 with TRBJ2-1; weak D call: TRBD1 (7 bases). The sequenced sample was blood. This clonotype originated in a man younger than 35 in good health. Written as DNA, the CDR3 is TGTGCCAGCAGCTTAGTCAGGGGGGCCTACAATGAGCAGTTCTTC. Amino acid sequence: CASSLVRGAYNEQFF.